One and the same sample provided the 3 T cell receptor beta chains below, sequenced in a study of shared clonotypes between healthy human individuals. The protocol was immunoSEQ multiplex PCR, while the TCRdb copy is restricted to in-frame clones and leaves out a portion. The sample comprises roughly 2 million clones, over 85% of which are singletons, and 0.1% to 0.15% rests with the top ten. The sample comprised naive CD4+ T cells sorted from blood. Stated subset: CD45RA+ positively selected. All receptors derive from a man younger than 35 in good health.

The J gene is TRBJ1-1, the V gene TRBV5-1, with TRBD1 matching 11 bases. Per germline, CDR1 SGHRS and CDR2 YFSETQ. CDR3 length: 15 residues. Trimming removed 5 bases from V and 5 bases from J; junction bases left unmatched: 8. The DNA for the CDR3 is TGCGCCAGCAGACCAACCGGGACAGGGGGAACTGAAGCTTTCTTT. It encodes CASRPTGTGGTEAFF. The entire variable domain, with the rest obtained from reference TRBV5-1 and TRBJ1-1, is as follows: KAGVTQTPRYLIKTRGQQVTLSCSPISGHRSVSWYQQTPGQGLQFLFEYFSETQRNKGNFPGRFSGRQFSNSRSEMNVSTLELGDSALYLCASRPTGTGGTEAFFGQGTRLTVV.

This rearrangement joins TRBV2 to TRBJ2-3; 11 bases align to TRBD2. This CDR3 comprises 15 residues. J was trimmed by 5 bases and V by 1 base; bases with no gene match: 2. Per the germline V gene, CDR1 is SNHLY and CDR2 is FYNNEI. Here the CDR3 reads CASSEVGLAGDTQYF. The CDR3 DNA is TGTGCCAGCAGTGAAGTCGGACTAGCGGGAGATACGCAGTATTTT.

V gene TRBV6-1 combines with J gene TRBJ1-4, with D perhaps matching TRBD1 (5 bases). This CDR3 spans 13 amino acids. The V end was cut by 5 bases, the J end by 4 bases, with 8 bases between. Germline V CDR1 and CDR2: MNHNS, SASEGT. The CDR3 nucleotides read TGTGCCAGCAGTATGCAGGGTAATGAAAAACTGTTTTTT. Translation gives CASSMQGNEKLFF.